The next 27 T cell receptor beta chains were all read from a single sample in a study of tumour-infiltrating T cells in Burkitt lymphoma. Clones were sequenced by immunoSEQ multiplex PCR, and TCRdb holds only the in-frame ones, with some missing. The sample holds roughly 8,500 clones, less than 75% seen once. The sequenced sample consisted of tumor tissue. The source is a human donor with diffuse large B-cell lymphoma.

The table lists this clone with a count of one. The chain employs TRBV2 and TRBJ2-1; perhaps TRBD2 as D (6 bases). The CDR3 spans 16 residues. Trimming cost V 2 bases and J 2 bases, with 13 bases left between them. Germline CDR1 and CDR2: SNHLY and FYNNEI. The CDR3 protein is CASSEFDGLTYNEQFF. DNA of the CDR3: TGTGCCAGCAGTGAATTTGATGGACTAACCTACAATGAGCAGTTCTTC. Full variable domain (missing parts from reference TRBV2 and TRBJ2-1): EPEVTQTPSHQVTQMGQEVILRCVPISNHLYFYWYRQILGQKVEFLVSFYNNEISEKSEIFDDQFSVERPDGSNFTLKIRSTKLEDSAMYFCASSEFDGLTYNEQFFGPGTRLTVL.

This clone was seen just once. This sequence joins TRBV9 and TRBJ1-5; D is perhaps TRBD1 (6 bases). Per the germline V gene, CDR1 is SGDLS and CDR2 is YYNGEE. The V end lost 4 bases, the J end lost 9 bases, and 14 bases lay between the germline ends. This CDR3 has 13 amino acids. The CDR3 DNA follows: TGTGCCAGCAGCACAGGGACGGTAGGGCCCCAGCATTTT. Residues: CASSTGTVGPQHF.

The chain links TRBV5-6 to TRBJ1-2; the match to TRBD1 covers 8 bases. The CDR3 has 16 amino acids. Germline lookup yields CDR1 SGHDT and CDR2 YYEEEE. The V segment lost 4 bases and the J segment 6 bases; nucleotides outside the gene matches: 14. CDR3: CASSIPGTGGGHGYTF. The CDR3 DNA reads TGTGCCAGCAGCATACCGGGGACAGGCGGGGGGCATGGCTACACCTTC.

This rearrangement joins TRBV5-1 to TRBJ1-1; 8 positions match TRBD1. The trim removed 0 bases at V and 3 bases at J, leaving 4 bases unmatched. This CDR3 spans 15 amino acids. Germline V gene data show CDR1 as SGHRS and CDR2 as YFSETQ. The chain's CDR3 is CASSLGDRFYTEAFF. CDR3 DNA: TGCGCCAGCAGCTTGGGGGACAGGTTCTACACTGAAGCTTTCTTT.

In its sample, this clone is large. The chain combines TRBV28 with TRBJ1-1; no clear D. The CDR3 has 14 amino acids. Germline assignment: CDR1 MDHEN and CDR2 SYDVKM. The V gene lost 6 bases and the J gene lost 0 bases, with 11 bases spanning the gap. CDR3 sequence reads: CASRNEGMNTEAFF. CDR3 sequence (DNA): TGTGCCAGCAGGAACGAAGGGATGAACACTGAAGCTTTCTTT.

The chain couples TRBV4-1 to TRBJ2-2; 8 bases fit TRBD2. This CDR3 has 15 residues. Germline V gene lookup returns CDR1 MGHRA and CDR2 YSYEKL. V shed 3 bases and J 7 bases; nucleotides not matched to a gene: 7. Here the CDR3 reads CASSQKPGTSGELFF. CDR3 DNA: TGCGCCAGCAGCCAGAAACCCGGGACTAGCGGGGAGCTGTTTTTT.

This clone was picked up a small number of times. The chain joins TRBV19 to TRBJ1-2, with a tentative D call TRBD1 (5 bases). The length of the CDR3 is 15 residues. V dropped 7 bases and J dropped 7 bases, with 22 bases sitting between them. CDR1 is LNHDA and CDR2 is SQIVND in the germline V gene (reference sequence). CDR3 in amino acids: CASISTGAAFGGYTF. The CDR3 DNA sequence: TGTGCCAGTATTTCTACCGGGGCAGCCTTTGGTGGCTACACCTTC.

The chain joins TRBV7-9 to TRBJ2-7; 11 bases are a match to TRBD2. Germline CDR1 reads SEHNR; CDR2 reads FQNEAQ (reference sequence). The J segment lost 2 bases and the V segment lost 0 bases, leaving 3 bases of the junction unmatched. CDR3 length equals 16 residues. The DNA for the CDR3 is TGTGCCAGCAGCTTAGCCATGGGACTAGCGGCCTACGAGCAGTACTTC. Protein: CASSLAMGLAAYEQYF.

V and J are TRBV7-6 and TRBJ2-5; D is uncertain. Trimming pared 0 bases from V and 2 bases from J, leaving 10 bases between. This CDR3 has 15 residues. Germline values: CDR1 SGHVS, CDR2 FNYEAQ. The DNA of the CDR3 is TGTGCCAGCAGCTTAGCGAACGGGCCACAAGAGACCCAGTACTTC. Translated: CASSLANGPQETQYF.

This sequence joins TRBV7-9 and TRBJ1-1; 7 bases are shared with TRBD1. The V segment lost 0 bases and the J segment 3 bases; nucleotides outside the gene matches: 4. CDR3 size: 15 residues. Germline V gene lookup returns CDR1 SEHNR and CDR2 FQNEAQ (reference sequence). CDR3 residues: CASSLAGGRDTEAFF. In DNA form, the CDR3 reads TGTGCCAGCAGCTTAGCAGGGGGCAGGGACACTGAAGCTTTCTTT.

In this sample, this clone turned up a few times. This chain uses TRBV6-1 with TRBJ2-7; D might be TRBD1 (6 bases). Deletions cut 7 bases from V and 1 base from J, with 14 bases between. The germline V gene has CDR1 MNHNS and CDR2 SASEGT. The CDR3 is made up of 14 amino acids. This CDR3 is CASIPLDRSYEQYF. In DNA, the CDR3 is TGTGCCAGCATTCCCCTGGACAGATCCTACGAGCAGTACTTC.

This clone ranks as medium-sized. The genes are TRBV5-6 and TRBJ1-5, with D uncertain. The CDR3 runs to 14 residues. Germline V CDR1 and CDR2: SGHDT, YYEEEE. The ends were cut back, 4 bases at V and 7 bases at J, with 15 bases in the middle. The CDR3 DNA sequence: TGTGCCAGCAGCGGGAGCGGGCTCTACCAGCCCCAGCATTTT. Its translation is CASSGSGLYQPQHF.

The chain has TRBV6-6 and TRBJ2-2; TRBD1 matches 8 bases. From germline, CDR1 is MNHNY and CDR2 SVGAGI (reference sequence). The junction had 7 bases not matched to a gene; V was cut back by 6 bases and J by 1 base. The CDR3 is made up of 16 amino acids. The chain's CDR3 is CASSPWDRKNTGELFF. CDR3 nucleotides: TGTGCCAGCAGCCCCTGGGACAGGAAGAACACCGGGGAGCTGTTTTTT.

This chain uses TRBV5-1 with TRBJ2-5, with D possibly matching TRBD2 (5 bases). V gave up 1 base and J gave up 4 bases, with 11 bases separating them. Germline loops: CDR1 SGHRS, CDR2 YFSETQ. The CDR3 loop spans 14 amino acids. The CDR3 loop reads CASSLSAALETQYF. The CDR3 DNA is TGCGCCAGCAGCTTGTCAGCGGCCTTAGAGACCCAGTACTTC.

The DNA for the CDR3 is TGTGCCAGCAGTGAGTCAGGGATTAGCAATCAGCCCCAGCATTTT. Translated: CASSESGISNQPQHF. This chain connects TRBV2 to TRBJ1-5; D perhaps matches TRBD1 (5 bases). CDR1 SNHLY and CDR2 FYNNEI come from the germline V gene. V was shortened by 3 bases and J by 0 bases, with 9 bases between the two germline ends. There are 15 residues in the CDR3.

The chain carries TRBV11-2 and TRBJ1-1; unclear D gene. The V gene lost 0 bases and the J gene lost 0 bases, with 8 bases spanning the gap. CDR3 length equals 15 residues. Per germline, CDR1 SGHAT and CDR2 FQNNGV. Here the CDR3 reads CASSLDLKMNTEAFF. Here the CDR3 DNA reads TGTGCCAGCAGCTTAGATCTGAAAATGAACACTGAAGCTTTCTTT.

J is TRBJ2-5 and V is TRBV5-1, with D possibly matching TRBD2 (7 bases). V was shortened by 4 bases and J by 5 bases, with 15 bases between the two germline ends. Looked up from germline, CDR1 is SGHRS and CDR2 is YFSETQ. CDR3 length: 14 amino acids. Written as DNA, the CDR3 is TGCGCCAGCAGCCGTGGGGGGGCAGACGAGACCCAGTACTTC. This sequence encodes CASSRGGADETQYF.

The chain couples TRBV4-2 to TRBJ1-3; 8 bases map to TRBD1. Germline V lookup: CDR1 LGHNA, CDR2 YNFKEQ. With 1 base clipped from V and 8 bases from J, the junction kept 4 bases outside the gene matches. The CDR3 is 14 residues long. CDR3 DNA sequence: TGTGCCAGCAGCCAAGGAGGACAGGGCTACACCATATATTTT. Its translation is CASSQGGQGYTIYF.

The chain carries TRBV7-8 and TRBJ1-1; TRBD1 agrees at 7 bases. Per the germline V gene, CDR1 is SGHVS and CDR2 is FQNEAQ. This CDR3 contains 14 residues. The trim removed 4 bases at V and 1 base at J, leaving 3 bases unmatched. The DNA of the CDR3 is TGTGCCAGCAGCTCCGGGACAGAGAACACTGAAGCTTTCTTT. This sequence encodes CASSSGTENTEAFF. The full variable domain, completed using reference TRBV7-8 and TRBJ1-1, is GAGVSQSPRYKVAKRGQDVALRCDPISGHVSLFWYQQALGQGPEFLTYFQNEAQLDKSGLPSDRFFAERPEGSVSTLKIQRTQQEDSAVYLCASSSGTENTEAFFGQGTRLTVV.

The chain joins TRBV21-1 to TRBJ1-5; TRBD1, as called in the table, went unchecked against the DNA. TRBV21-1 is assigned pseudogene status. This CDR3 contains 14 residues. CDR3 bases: TGTGCCAGCAGCAAGGACAGGGGCAATCAGCCCCAGCATTTT. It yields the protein CASSKDRGNQPQHF.

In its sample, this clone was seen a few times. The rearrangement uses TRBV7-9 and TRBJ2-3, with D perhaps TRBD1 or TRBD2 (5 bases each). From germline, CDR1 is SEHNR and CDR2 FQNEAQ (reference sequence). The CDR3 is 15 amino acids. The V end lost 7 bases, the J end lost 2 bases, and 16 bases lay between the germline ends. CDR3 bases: TGTGCCAGCACGCGGCAGGGACCCACCACAGATACGCAGTATTTT. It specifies CASTRQGPTTDTQYF.

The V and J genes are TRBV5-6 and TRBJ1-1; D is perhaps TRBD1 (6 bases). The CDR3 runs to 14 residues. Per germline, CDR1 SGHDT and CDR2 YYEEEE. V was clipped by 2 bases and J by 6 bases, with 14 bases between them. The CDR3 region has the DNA TGTGCCAGCAGCTTAGATTGGCAGGGGTCTGAAGCTTTCTTT. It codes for CASSLDWQGSEAFF. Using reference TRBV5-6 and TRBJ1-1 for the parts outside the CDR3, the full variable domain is DAGVTQSPTHLIKTRGQQVTLRCSPKSGHDTVSWYQQALGQGPQFIFQYYEEEERQRGNFPDRFSGHQFPNYSSELNVNALLLGDSALYLCASSLDWQGSEAFFGQGTRLTVV.

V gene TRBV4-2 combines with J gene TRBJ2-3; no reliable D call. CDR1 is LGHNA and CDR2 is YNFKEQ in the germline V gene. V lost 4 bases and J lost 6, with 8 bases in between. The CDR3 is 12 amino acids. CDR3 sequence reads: CASSPNLDTQYF. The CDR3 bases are TGTGCCAGCAGCCCCAACTTGGATACGCAGTATTTT.

The CDR3 region is CASSPGTGVNQPQHF. For the CDR3, the DNA is TGCGCCAGCAGCCCCGGGACAGGGGTCAATCAGCCCCAGCATTTT. The J gene is TRBJ1-5, the V gene TRBV4-1; TRBD1 matches at 10 bases. V gave up 4 bases and J gave up 3 bases; unmatched junction bases: 3. The germline gives CDR1 MGHRA, CDR2 YSYEKL. This CDR3 contains 15 residues.

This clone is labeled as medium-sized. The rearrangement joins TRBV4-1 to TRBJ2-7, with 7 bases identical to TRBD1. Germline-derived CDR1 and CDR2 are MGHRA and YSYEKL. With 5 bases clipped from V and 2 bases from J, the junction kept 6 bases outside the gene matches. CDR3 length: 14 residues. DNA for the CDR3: TGCGCCAGCAGCTTCACAGGGGACCCCTACGAGCAGTACTTC. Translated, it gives CASSFTGDPYEQYF.

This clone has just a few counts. The CDR3 DNA follows: TGTGCCAGTAGGGTATCTTCGGGACCTAATGAAAAACTGTTTTTT. Amino acids: CASRVSSGPNEKLFF. The rearrangement links TRBV19 to TRBJ1-4, with D tentatively TRBD1 (5 bases). Germline V gene data show CDR1 as LNHDA and CDR2 as SQIVND (reference sequence). V was cut by 6 bases and J by 3 bases, with 14 bases left in between. The CDR3 has 15 residues.

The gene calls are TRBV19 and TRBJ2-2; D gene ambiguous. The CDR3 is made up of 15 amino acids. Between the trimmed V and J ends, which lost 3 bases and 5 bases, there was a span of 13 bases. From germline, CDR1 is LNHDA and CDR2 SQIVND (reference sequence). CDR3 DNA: TGTGCCAGTAGTATTCGTAGGGCTGGGACCGGGGAGCTGTTTTTT. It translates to CASSIRRAGTGELFF.